This passage covers 11 T cell receptor beta chains from one sample sequenced in a study of blood T cell repertoires in COVID-19. Clones were sequenced by immunoSEQ multiplex PCR, and TCRdb holds only the in-frame ones, with some missing. This sample has fewer than 400,000 clones, with 80% to 90% found just once. Material for sequencing was peripheral blood. These receptors originate from a man younger than 40 with active or convalescent COVID-19.

The table lists this clone with a few counts. This rearrangement joins TRBV6-5 to TRBJ2-3, with D possibly TRBD2 on 6 matching bases. V shed 0 bases and J shed 7 bases, with 11 bases lying between them. CDR1 and CDR2 (germline): MNHEY, SVGAGI. The CDR3 totals 14 residues. The CDR3 sequence: CASSYSRRGNTQYF. The CDR3 nucleotides read TGTGCCAGCAGTTACTCGCGGAGGGGTAATACGCAGTATTTT.

This clone was counted once. The chain links TRBV6-2 or TRBV6-3 to TRBJ2-5; TRBD1 matches at 10 bases. The CDR3 totals 16 residues. V trimming: 4 bases; J trimming: 2 bases; junction bases outside the gene matches: 7. The germline V gene encodes CDR1 MNHEY and CDR2 SVGEGT. CDR3 coding DNA: TGTGCCAGCAGTTCGACAGACAGGGGGCGACAAGAGACCCAGTACTTC. Its translation: CASSSTDRGRQETQYF.

V usage is TRBV5-4 and J usage is TRBJ1-3; no clear D. V was shortened by 0 bases and J by 0 bases, with 10 bases between the two germline ends. This CDR3 is 16 amino acids long. Per the germline V gene, CDR1 is SGHNT and CDR2 is YYREEE (reference sequence). CDR3 protein: CASSLGPQDSGNTIYF. CDR3 sequence (DNA): TGTGCCAGCAGCTTGGGCCCCCAGGACTCTGGAAACACCATATATTTT.

The rearrangement links TRBV25-1 to TRBJ2-5; a weak D match, TRBD1 (5 bases). Germline CDR1 and CDR2: MGHDK and SYGVNS. The V end lost 5 bases, the J end lost 5 bases, and 15 bases lay between the germline ends. The CDR3 runs to 14 residues. The CDR3 coding sequence is TGTGCCAGCAGTACCTCACAGGTTGGGGAGACCCAGTACTTC. It translates to CASSTSQVGETQYF.

This clone occurred once. V and J are TRBV4-1 and TRBJ1-3; D remains unclear. The germline gives CDR1 MGHRA, CDR2 YSYEKL. The ends were cut back, 4 bases at V and 0 bases at J, with 10 bases in the middle. CDR3 length: 15 amino acids. This CDR3 reads CASSPRKLSGNTIYF. The CDR3 DNA reads TGCGCCAGCAGCCCTCGAAAGCTCTCTGGAAACACCATATATTTT.

The V gene is TRBV27, the J gene TRBJ2-7; possibly TRBD1 for D (6 bases). CDR3 length: 12 residues. V lost 8 bases to trimming and J lost 3 bases, with 11 bases between them. The germline V gene encodes CDR1 MNHEY and CDR2 SMNVEV (reference sequence). CDR3 sequence (DNA): TGTGCCAGCTCTGCACAGGGCTACGAGCAGTACTTC. Translated, it gives CASSAQGYEQYF.

The chain combines TRBV7-2 with TRBJ1-1; 7 nucleotides match TRBD1. Germline V CDR1 and CDR2: SGHTA, FQGNSA. Trimming removed 1 base from V and 7 bases from J; junction bases left unmatched: 9. This CDR3 region has 15 residues. The CDR3, as DNA: TGTGCCAGCAGCTTAGTAATCGAGGGGGCCTATGAAGCTTTCTTT. As protein: CASSLVIEGAYEAFF.

This clone has a single count. The chain has TRBV7-2 and TRBJ1-2, with 7 bases fitting TRBD1. This CDR3 is 14 amino acids long. Germline trimming cut 0 bases from V and 3 bases from J; bases unmatched to any gene: 1. From germline, CDR1 is SGHTA and CDR2 FQGNSA. This CDR3 is CASSLAGGDYGYTF. Here the CDR3 DNA reads TGTGCCAGCAGCTTAGCAGGGGGCGACTATGGCTACACCTTC.

The chain has TRBV19 and TRBJ2-1; 7 bases line up with TRBD2. Germline V lookup: CDR1 LNHDA, CDR2 SQIVND (reference sequence). The V segment lost 8 bases and the J segment 0 bases; nucleotides outside the gene matches: 7. This CDR3 contains 15 residues. This CDR3 reads CASGSGGSSYNEQFF. The CDR3 bases are TGTGCCAGTGGGTCGGGGGGAAGCTCCTACAATGAGCAGTTCTTC.

J is TRBJ2-1 and V is TRBV4-1; 10 positions agree with TRBD1. The CDR3 consists of 16 residues. V lost 6 bases to trimming and J lost 5 bases; unmatched junction nucleotides: 10. Per the germline V gene, CDR1 is MGHRA and CDR2 is YSYEKL. As DNA, the CDR3 is TGCGCCAGCAGACCTCTGACAGGGGGCTTGAACAATGAGCAGTTCTTC. Protein: CASRPLTGGLNNEQFF.

The gene calls are TRBV28 and TRBJ1-1; D is ambiguous. Deletions cut 3 bases from V and 3 bases from J, with 2 bases between. CDR3 length equals 11 residues. Germline V gene lookup returns CDR1 MDHEN and CDR2 SYDVKM. CDR3 loop: CASSFYTEAFF. The DNA of the CDR3 is TGTGCCAGCAGTTTCTACACTGAAGCTTTCTTT.